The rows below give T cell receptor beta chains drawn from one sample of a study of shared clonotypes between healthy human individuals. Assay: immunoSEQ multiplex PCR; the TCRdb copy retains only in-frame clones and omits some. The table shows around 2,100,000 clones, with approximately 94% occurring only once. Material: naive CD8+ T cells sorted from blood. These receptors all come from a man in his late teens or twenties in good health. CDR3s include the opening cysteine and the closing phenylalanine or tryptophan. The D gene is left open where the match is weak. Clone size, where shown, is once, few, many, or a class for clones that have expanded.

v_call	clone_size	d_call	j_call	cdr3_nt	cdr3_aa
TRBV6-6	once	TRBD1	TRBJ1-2	TGTGCCAGCAGTTACGCCCCCGACAGGGCGCATGGCTACACCTTC	CASSYAPDRAHGYTF
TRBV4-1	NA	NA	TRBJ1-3	TGCGCCAGCAGCCAAGATGGGACGCCTGGAAACACCATATATTTT	CASSQDGTPGNTIYF
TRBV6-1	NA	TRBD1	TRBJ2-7	TGTGCCAGCAGTGAATTTGACAGGGCCTACGAGCAGTACTTC	CASSEFDRAYEQYF
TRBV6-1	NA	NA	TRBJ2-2	TGTGCCAGCAGTCCGCCCCGCCTGAACACCGGGGAGCTGTTTTTT	CASSPPRLNTGELFF
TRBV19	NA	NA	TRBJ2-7	TGTGCCAGTAGTATCTCTGGCTTCGACTACGAGCAGTACTTC	CASSISGFDYEQYF
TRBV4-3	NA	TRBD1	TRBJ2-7	TGCGCCAGCAGCCAAGCTACAGGGGGCGCGGACTACGAGCAGTACTTC	CASSQATGGADYEQYF
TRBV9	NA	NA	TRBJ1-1	TGTGCCAGCAGCCCAGGAACTGAAGCTTTCTTT	CASSPGTEAFF
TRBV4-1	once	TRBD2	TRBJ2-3	TGCGCCAGCAGACTCGTCACTAGCGCCCACACAGATACGCAGTATTTT	CASRLVTSAHTDTQYF
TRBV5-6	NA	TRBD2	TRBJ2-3	TGTGCCAGCAGCTTGGTTTACATGACTAGCGGAGACACAGATACGCAGTATTTT	CASSLVYMTSGDTDTQYF
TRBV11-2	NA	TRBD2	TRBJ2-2	TGTGCCAGCAGCGTATCCCCTGGACTAGCATATTTAAAAACCGGGGAGCTGTTTTTT	CASSVSPGLAYLKTGELFF
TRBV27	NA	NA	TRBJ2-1	TGTGCCAGCAGTCTCATAAGGGAGAGATACAATGAGCAGTTCTTC	CASSLIRERYNEQFF